Here is one T cell receptor (beta chain) with its context. The sample originates from a study of blood T cell repertoires in COVID-19. Using immunoSEQ multiplex PCR, the repertoire was profiled, and TCRdb retains in-frame clones only, with some absent. Of hundreds of thousands of clones listed, 88% are singletons. This clonotype was obtained from a woman in her sixties in a cohort exposed to, infected with or recovered from COVID-19 (not recorded which). The sequencing sample was made of PBMCs or T cells enriched from blood (not recorded which).

CDR3 loop: CASSLSLVVSGELFF. The CDR3 DNA is TGCGCCAGCAGCTTGAGCCTAGTCGTGTCCGGGGAGCTGTTTTTT. V gene TRBV5-1 combines with J gene TRBJ2-2; D unclear. The germline V gene has CDR1 SGHRS and CDR2 YFSETQ. Trimming removed 1 base at V and 6 bases at J, with 13 bases between. This CDR3 has 15 amino acids.